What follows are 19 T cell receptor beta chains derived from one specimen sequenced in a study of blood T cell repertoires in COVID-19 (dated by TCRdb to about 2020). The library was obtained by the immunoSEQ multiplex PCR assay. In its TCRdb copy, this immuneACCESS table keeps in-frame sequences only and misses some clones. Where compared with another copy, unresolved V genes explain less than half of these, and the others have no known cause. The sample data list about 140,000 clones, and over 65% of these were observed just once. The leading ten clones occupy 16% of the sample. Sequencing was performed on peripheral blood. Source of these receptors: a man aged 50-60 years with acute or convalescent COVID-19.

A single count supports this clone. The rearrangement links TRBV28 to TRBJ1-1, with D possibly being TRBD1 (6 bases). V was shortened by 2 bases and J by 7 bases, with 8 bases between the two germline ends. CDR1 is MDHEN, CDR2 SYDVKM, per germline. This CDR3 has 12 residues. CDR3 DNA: TGTGCCAGCAGTTTACAGGGGCTTGAAGCTTTCTTT. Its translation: CASSLQGLEAFF. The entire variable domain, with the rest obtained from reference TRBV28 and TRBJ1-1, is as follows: DVKVTQSSRYLVKRTGEKVFLECVQDMDHENMFWYRQDPGLGLRLIYFSYDVKMKEKGDIPEGYSVSREKKERFSLILESASTNQTSMYLCASSLQGLEAFFGQGTRLTVV.

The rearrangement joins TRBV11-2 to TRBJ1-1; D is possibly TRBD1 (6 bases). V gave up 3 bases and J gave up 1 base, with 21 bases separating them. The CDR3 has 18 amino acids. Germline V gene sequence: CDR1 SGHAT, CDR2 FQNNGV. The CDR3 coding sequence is TGTGCCAGCAGCTTTATGTCGGGGGGCGATGCGTGGAACACTGAAGCTTTCTTT. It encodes CASSFMSGGDAWNTEAFF. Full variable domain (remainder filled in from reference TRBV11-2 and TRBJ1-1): EAGVAQSPRYKIIEKRQSVAFWCNPISGHATLYWYQQILGQGPKLLIQFQNNGVVDDSQLPKDRFSAERLKGVDSTLKIQPAKLEDSAVYLCASSFMSGGDAWNTEAFFGQGTRLTVV.

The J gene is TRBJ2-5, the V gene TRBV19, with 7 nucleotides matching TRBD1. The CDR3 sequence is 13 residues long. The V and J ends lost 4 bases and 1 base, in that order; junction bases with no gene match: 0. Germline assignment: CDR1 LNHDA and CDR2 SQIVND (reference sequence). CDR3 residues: CASSRDSQETQYF. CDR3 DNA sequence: TGTGCCAGTAGTAGGGACAGCCAAGAGACCCAGTACTTC.

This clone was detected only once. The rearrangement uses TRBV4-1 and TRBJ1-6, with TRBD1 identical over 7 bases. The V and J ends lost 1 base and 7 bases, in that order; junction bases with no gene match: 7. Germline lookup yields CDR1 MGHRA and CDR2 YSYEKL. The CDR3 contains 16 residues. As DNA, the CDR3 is TGCGCCAGCAGCCAAGGCGGGACAGAATTCAATTCACCCCTCCACTTT. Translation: CASSQGGTEFNSPLHF.

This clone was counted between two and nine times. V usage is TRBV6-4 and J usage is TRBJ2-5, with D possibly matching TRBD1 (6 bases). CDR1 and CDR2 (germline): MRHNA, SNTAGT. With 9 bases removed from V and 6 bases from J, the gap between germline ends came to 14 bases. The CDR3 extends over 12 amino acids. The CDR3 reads CASAVGQKTQYF. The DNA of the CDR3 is TGTGCCAGTGCCGTGGGACAAAAGACCCAGTACTTC.

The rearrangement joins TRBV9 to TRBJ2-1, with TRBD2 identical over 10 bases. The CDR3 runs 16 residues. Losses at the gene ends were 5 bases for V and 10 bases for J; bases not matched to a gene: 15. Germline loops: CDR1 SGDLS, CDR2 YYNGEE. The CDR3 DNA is TGTGCCAGCAGTCCCACTTCTAGCGGGGGCGTGGGGGAGCAGTTCTTC. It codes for CASSPTSSGGVGEQFF. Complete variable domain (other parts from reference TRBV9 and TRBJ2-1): DSGVTQTPKHLITATGQRVTLRCSPRSGDLSVYWYQQSLDQGLQFLIQYYNGEERAKGNILERFSAQQFPDLHSELNLSSLELGDSALYFCASSPTSSGGVGEQFFGPGTRLTVL.

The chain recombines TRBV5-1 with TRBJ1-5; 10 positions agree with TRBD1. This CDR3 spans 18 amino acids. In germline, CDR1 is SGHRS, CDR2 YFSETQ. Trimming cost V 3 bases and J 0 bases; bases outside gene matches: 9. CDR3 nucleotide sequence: TGCGCCAGCAGCTCGGGACAGGGGATAAAGTATAGCAATCAGCCCCAGCATTTT. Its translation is CASSSGQGIKYSNQPQHF.

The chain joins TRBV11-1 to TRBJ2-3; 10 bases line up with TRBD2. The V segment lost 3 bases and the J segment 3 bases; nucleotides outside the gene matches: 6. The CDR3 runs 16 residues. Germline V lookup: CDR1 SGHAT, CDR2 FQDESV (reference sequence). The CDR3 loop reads CASSLLAGASTDTQYF. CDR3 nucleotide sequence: TGTGCCAGCAGCTTGCTAGCGGGGGCCTCTACAGATACGCAGTATTTT.

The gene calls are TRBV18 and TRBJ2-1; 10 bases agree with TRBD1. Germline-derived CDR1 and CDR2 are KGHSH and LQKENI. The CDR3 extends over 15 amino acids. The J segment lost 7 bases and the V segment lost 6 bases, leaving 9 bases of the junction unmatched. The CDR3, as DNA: TGTGCCAGCTCGGGACGACAGGGGGCTATGAATGAGCAGTTCTTC. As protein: CASSGRQGAMNEQFF.

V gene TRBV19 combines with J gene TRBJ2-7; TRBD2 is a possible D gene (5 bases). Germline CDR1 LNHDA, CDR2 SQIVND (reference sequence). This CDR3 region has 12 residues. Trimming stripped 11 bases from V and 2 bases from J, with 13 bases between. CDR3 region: CACIDYPYEQYV. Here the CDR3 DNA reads TGTGCCTGCATAGACTACCCCTACGAGCAGTACGTC.

CDR3 in amino acids: CASSISRGVPEQYV. In nucleotides, the CDR3 is TGTGCCAGCAGCATATCCAGGGGCGTGCCAGAGCAGTACGTC. The chain combines TRBV11-2 with TRBJ2-7; a possible D gene is TRBD1 (6 bases). This CDR3 is 14 amino acids long. Per the germline V gene, CDR1 is SGHAT and CDR2 is FQNNGV. V was clipped by 5 bases and J by 7 bases, with 18 bases between them.

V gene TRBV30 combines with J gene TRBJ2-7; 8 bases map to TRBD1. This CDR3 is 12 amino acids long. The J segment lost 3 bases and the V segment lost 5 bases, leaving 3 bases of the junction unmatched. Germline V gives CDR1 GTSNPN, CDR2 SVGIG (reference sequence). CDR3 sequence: CAWSTGDYEQYF. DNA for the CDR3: TGTGCCTGGTCGACAGGGGACTACGAGCAGTACTTC.

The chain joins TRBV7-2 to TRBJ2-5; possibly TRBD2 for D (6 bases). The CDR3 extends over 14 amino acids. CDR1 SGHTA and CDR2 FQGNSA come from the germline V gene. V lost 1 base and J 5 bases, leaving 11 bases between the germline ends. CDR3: CASSLVASVETQYF. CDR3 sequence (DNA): TGTGCCAGCAGCTTAGTGGCTAGCGTGGAGACCCAGTACTTC.

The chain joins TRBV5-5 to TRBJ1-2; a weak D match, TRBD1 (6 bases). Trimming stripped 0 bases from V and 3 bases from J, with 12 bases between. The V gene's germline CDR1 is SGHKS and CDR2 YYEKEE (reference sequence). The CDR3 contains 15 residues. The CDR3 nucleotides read TGTGCCAGCAGCTTGGAACAGGGTCGGGACTATGGCTACACCTTC. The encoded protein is CASSLEQGRDYGYTF.

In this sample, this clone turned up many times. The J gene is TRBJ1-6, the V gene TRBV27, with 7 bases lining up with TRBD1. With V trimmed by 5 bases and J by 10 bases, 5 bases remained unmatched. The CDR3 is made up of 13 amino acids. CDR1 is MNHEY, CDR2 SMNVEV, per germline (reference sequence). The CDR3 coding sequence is TGTGCCAGCAGTCAACGGACAGGCTCACCCCTCCACTTT. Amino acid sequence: CASSQRTGSPLHF.

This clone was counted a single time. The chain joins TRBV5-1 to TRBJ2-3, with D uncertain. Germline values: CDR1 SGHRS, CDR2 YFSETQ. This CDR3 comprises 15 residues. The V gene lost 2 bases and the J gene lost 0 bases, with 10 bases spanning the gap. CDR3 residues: CASSFGISSTDTQYF. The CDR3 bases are TGCGCCAGCAGCTTCGGTATATCTAGCACAGATACGCAGTATTTT.

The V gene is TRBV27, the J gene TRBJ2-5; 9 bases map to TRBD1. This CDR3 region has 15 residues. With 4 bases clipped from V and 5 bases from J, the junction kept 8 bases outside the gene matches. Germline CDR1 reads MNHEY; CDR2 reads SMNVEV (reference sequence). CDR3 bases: TGTGCCAGCAGTTACCGGGACAGGGCCTACGAGACCCAGTACTTC. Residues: CASSYRDRAYETQYF.

The CDR3 sequence is CASSFKETQYF. The DNA for the CDR3 is TGTGCCAGCAGTTTCAAAGAGACCCAGTACTTC. The rearrangement joins TRBV12-3 or TRBV12-4 to TRBJ2-5; D not certain. This CDR3 spans 11 amino acids. V lost 3 bases, J lost 3 bases, and 2 bases lay in between.

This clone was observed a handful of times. The CDR3 loop is CASSLRDSDTGELFF. The CDR3 nucleotides read TGCGCCAGCAGCCTACGGGACAGCGACACCGGGGAGCTGTTTTTT. The chain is built from TRBV5-1 and TRBJ2-2, with 7 bases aligning to TRBD1. Unmatched junction bases numbered 6, after V lost 4 bases and J lost 3 bases. The germline V gene encodes CDR1 SGHRS and CDR2 YFSETQ. This CDR3 is built from 15 residues.